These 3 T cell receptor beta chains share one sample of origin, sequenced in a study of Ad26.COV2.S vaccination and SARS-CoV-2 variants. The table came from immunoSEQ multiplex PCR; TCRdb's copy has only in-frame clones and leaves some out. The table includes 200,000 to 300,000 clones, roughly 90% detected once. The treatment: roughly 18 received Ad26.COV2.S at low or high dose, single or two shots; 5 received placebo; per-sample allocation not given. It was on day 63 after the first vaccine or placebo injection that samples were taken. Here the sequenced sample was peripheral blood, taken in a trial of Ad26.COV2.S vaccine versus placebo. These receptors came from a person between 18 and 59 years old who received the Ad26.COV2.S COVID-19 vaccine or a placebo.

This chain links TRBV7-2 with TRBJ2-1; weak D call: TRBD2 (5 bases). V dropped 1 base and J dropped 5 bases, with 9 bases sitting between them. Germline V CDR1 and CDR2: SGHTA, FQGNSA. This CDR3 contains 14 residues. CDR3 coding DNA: TGTGCCAGCAGCTTAGGCGGACTGGACAATGAGCAGTTCTTC. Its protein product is CASSLGGLDNEQFF.

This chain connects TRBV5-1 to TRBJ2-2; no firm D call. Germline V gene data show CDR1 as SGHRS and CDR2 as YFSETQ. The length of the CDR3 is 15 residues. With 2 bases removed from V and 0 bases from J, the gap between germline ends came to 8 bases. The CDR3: CASSFPRSNTGELFF. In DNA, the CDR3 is TGCGCCAGCAGCTTCCCTCGGTCGAACACCGGGGAGCTGTTTTTT.

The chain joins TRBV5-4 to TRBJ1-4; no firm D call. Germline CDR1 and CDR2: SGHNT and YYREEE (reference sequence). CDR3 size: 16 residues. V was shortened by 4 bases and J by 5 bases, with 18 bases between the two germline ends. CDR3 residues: CASSPEATAQNEKLFF. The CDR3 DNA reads TGTGCCAGCAGCCCAGAGGCGACGGCCCAAAATGAAAAACTGTTTTTT.